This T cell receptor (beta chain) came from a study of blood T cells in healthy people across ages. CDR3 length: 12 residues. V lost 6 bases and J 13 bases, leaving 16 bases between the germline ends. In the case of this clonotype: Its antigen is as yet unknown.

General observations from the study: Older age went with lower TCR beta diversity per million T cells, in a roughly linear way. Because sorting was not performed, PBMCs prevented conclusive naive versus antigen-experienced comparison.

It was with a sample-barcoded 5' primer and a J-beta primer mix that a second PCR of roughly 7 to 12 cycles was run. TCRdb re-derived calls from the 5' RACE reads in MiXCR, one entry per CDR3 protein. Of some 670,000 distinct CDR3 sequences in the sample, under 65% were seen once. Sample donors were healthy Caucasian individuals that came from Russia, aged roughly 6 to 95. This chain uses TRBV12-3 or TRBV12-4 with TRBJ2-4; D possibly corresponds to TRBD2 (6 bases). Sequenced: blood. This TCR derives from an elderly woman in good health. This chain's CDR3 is CASSSYSGEQYF. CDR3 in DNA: TGTGCCAGCAGCTCTTATTCGGGAGAGCAGTACTTC.